One sample yielded the 10 T cell receptor beta chains listed below, sequenced in a study of cytomegalovirus exposure and HLA in healthy donors. The PCR used 60 Vbeta and 13 Jbeta primers. The method was immunoSEQ multiplex PCR; TCRdb's version includes in-frame clones alone and lacks a portion of them. This sample has 150,000 to 200,000 clones, with 60% to 80% found just once. Sequencing used PBMCs. All receptors derive from a middle-aged man in good health and CMV-seropositive.

The chain employs TRBV28 and TRBJ1-5; D possibly corresponds to TRBD1 (5 bases). This CDR3 has 13 amino acids. With 5 bases removed from V and 1 base from J, the gap between germline ends came to 6 bases. The germline V gene encodes CDR1 MDHEN and CDR2 SYDVKM. CDR3 coding DNA: TGTGCCAGCAGTACAGGAAGCAATCAGCCCCAGCATTTT. It encodes CASSTGSNQPQHF.

This rearrangement joins TRBV7-3 to TRBJ2-1, with 8 bases lining up with TRBD2. Looked up from germline, CDR1 is SGHTA and CDR2 is FQGTGA. CDR3 length equals 14 residues. V trimming: 4 bases; J trimming: 8 bases; junction bases outside the gene matches: 7. CDR3 sequence reads: CASSYSGTWDEQFF. The CDR3, as DNA: TGTGCCAGCAGCTATAGCGGGACCTGGGATGAGCAGTTCTTC.

This clone was seen just once. The chain carries TRBV2 and TRBJ1-2, with D unresolved. Germline CDR1 and CDR2: SNHLY and FYNNEI. V was cut by 3 bases and J by 3 bases, with 11 bases left in between. The CDR3 length is 14 residues. CDR3 coding DNA: TGTGCCAGCAGTGATGGCGCGGAATACTATGGCTACACCTTC. It translates to CASSDGAEYYGYTF.

This clone was found a few times. The V and J genes are TRBV19 and TRBJ1-5, with 7 positions matching TRBD1. CDR1 LNHDA and CDR2 SQIVND come from the germline V gene (reference sequence). With V trimmed by 3 bases and J by 4 bases, 6 bases remained unmatched. The CDR3 runs 15 residues. The CDR3 loop is CASSMQEGANQPQHF. CDR3 sequence (DNA): TGTGCCAGTAGTATGCAGGAGGGGGCAAATCAGCCCCAGCATTTT.

The V call is TRBV4-2, the J call TRBJ2-7, with 9 bases identical to TRBD1. The CDR3 length is 19 residues. Germline CDR1 reads LGHNA; CDR2 reads YNFKEQ. V shed 0 bases and J 2 bases; nucleotides not matched to a gene: 14. The CDR3, as DNA: TGTGCCAGCAGCCAAGATCGGAATTTCATAGGGACAGGGACCTACGAGCAGTACTTC. It specifies CASSQDRNFIGTGTYEQYF.

The chain uses TRBV4-1 and TRBJ2-5, with TRBD1 matching 7 bases. Matching the DNA end better, TRBJ2-7 makes the J call doubtful. This CDR3 spans 15 amino acids. Germline CDR1 MGHRA, CDR2 YSYEKL. The CDR3 nucleotides read TGCGCCAGCGGAGATAACAGGGGTAGCTCCTACGAGCAGTACTTC. This translates into CASGDNRGSSYEQYF.

V usage is TRBV19 and J usage is TRBJ1-6; D call uncertain. From germline, CDR1 is LNHDA and CDR2 SQIVND (reference sequence). Trimming cost V 2 bases and J 7 bases, with 9 bases left between them. The CDR3 covers 14 residues. CDR3 coding DNA: TGTGCCAGTAGTATACAGAGGGCCAATTCACCCCTCCACTTT. Its translation is CASSIQRANSPLHF.

The gene calls are TRBV5-1 and TRBJ2-1; 8 nucleotides agree with TRBD1. Per germline, CDR1 SGHRS and CDR2 YFSETQ. The CDR3 extends over 15 amino acids. V shed 4 bases and J 2 bases; nucleotides not matched to a gene: 5. Written as DNA, the CDR3 is TGCGCCAGCAGCACCGGGACAGGCCCCTACAATGAGCAGTTCTTC. Its protein is CASSTGTGPYNEQFF. The full variable domain, rest sourced from reference TRBV5-1 and TRBJ2-1, is KAGVTQTPRYLIKTRGQQVTLSCSPISGHRSVSWYQQTPGQGLQFLFEYFSETQRNKGNFPGRFSGRQFSNSRSEMNVSTLELGDSALYLCASSTGTGPYNEQFFGPGTRLTVL.

The chain is built from TRBV11-2 and TRBJ2-2; 10 bases are a match to TRBD2. CDR1 and CDR2 (germline): SGHAT, FQNNGV. The CDR3 covers 15 residues. Trimming took 1 base from V and 6 from J; bases not matched to a gene: 2. The CDR3 region is CASSLGLAGAGELFF. CDR3 coding DNA: TGTGCCAGCAGCTTAGGGCTAGCGGGAGCCGGGGAGCTGTTTTTT.

The chain employs TRBV5-4 and TRBJ1-1; D might be TRBD1 (6 bases). CDR1 and CDR2 (germline): SGHNT, YYREEE (reference sequence). V was shortened by 1 base and J by 5 bases, with 12 bases between the two germline ends. This CDR3 has 14 residues. This chain's CDR3 is CASSLQQGWTEAFF. The CDR3 DNA reads as TGTGCCAGCAGCTTGCAACAGGGTTGGACTGAAGCTTTCTTT.